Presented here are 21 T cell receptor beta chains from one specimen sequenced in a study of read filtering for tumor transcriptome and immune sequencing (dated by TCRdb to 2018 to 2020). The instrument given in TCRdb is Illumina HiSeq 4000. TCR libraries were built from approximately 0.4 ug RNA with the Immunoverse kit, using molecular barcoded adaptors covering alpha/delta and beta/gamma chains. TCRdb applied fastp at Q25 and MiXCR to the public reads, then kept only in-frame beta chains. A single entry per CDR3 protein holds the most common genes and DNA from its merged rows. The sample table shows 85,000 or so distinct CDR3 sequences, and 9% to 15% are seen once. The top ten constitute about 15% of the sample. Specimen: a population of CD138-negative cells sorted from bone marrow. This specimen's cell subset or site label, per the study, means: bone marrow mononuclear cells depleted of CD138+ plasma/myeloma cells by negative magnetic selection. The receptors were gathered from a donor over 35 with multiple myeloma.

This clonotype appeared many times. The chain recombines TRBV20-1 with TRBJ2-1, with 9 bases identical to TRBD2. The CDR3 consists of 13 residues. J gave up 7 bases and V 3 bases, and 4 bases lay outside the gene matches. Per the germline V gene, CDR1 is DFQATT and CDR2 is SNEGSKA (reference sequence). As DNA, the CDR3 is TGCAGTGCTAGTAGCGGGAGTATAAATGAGCAGTTCTTC. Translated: CSASSGSINEQFF.

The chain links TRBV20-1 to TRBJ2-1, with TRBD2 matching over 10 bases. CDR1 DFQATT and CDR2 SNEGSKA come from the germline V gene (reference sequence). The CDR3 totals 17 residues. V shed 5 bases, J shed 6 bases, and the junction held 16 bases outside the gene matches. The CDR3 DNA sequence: TGCAGTGCTTACGGGGCTAGCGGGAGTGGGTTCTCCAATGAGCAGTTCTTC. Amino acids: CSAYGASGSGFSNEQFF.

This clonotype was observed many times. The CDR3 is CASSPRTPGDNEQFF. CDR3 in DNA: TGTGCCAGCTCACCACGTACGCCGGGCGACAATGAGCAGTTCTTC. This chain uses TRBV18 with TRBJ2-1; D is undetermined. This CDR3 comprises 15 residues. Germline V lookup: CDR1 KGHSH, CDR2 LQKENI. The V gene lost 1 base and the J gene lost 5 bases, with 12 bases spanning the gap.

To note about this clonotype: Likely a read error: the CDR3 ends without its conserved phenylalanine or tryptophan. CDR3 loop: CAGRVRATGELFL. The DNA for the CDR3 is TGTGCCGGCAGGGTGAGGGCCACCGGGGAGCTGTTTCTT. The chain links TRBV6-1 to TRBJ2-2; tentatively, D is TRBD1 or TRBD2 (5 bases each). This CDR3 spans 13 amino acids. In germline, CDR1 is MNHNS, CDR2 SASEGT.

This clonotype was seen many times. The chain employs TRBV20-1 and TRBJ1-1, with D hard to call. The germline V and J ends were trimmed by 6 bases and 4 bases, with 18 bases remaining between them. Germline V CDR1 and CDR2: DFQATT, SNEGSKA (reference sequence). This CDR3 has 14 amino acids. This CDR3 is CSAPPRRRPTEAFF. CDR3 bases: TGCAGTGCCCCACCCCGGAGAAGACCCACTGAAGCTTTCTTT.

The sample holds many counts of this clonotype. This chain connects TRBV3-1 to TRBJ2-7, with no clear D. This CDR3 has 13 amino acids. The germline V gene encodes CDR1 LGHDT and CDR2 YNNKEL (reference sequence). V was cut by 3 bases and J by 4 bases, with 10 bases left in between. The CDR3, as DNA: TGTGCCAGCAGCCAGGGTCGGAAATACGAGCAGTACTTC. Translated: CASSQGRKYEQYF.

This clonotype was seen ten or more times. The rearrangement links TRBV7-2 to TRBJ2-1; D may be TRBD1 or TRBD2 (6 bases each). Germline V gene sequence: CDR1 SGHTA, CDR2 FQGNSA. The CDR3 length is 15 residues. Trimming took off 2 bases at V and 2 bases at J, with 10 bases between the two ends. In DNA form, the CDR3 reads TGTGCCAGCAGCTTAATGGGGGGCACCTACAATGAGCAGTTCTTC. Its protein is CASSLMGGTYNEQFF.

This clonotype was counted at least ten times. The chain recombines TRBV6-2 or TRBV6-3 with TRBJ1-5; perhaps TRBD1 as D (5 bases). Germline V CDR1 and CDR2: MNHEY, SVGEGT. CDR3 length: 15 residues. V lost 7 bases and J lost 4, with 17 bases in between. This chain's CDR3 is CASTKDSAGNQPQHF. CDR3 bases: TGTGCCAGCACCAAAGACAGCGCGGGGAATCAGCCCCAGCATTTT.

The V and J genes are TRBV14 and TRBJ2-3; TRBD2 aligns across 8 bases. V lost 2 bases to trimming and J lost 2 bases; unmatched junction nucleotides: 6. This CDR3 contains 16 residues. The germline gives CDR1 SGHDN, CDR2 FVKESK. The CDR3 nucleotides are TGTGCCAGCAGCCAAAGGGCGGGAGGTAACACAGATACGCAGTATTTT. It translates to CASSQRAGGNTDTQYF.

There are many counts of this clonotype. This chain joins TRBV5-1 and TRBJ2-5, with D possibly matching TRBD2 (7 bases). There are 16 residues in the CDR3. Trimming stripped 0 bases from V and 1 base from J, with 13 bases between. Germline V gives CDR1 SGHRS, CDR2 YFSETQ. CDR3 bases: TGCGCCAGCAGCTTGGGAATCGGGGGGCGCCAAGAGACCCAGTACTTC. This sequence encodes CASSLGIGGRQETQYF.

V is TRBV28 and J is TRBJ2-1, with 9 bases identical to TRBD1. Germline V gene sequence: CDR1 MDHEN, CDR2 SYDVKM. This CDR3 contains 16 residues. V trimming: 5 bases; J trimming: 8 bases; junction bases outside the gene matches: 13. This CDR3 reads CASSILRGTGRDEQFF. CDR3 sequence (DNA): TGTGCCAGCAGTATTCTTCGGGGGACAGGGAGGGATGAGCAGTTCTTC.

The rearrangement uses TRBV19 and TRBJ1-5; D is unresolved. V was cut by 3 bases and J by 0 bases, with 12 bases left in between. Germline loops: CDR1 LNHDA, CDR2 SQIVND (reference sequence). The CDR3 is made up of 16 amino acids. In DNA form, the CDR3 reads TGTGCCAGTAGTATGATTACCGGCAGTAGCAATCAGCCCCAGCATTTT. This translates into CASSMITGSSNQPQHF.

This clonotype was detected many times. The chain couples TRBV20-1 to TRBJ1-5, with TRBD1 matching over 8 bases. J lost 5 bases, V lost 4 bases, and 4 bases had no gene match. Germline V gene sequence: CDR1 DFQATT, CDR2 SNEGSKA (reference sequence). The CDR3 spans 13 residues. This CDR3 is CSAIWDRYQPQHF. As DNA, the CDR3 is TGCAGTGCTATTTGGGACAGGTATCAGCCCCAGCATTTT.

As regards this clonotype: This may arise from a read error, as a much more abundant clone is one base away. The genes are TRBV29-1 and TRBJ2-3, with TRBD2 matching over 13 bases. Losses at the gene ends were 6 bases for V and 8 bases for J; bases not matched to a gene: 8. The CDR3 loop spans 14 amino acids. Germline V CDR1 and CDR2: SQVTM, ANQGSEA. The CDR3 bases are TGCAGCGTCGGACTAGCGGGAGTGGCAGGTACGCAGTATTTT. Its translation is CSVGLAGVAGTQYF.

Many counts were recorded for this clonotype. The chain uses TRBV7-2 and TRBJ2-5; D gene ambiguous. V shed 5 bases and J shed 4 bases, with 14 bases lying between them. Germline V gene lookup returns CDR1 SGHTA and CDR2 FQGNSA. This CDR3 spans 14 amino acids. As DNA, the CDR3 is TGTGCCAGCAGCCCGTTGGCCCCGGGAGAGACCCAGTACTTC. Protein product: CASSPLAPGETQYF.

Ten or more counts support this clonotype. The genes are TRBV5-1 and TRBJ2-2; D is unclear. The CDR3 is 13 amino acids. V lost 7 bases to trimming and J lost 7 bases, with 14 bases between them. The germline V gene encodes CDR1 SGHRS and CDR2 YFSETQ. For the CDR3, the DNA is TGCGCCAGCCGGCTATCGGACGGCGGGGAGCTGTTTTTT. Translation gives CASRLSDGGELFF.

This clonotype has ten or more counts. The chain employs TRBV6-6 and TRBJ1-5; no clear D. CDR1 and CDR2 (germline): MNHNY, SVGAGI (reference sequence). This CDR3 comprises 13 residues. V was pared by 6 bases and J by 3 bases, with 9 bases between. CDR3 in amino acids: CASSRSSNQPQHF. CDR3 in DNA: TGTGCCAGCAGCCGATCTTCCAATCAGCCCCAGCATTTT.

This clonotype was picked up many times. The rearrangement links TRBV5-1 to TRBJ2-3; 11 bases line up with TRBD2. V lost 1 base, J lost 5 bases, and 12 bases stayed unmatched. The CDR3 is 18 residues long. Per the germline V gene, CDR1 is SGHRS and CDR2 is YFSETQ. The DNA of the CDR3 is TGCGCCAGCAGCTTGAACCCGATTAGCGGGAGGGCCATAGATACGCAGTATTTT. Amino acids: CASSLNPISGRAIDTQYF. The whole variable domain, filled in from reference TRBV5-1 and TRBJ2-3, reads KAGVTQTPRYLIKTRGQQVTLSCSPISGHRSVSWYQQTPGQGLQFLFEYFSETQRNKGNFPGRFSGRQFSNSRSEMNVSTLELGDSALYLCASSLNPISGRAIDTQYFGPGTRLTVL.

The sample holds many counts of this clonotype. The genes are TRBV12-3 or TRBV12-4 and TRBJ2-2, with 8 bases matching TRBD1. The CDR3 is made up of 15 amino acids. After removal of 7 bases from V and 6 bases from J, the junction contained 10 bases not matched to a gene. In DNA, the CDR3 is TGTGCCAGCACCTCCGACAGGGGTTGGGCCGGGGAGCTGTTTTTT. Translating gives CASTSDRGWAGELFF.

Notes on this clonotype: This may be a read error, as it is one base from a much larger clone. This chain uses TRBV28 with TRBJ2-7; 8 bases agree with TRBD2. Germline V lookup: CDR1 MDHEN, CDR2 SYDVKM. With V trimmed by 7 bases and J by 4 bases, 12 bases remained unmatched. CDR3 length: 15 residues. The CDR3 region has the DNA TGTGCCAGCATCCCCCCGGGGGGGGCCGTGTACGAGCAGTACTTC. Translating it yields CASIPPGGAVYEQYF.

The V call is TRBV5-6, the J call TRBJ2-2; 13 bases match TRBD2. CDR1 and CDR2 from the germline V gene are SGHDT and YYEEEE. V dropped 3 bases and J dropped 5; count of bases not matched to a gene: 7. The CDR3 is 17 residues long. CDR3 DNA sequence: TGTGCCAGCAGCTCTTTGACTAGCGGGAGGTGGACCGGGGAGCTGTTTTTT. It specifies CASSSLTSGRWTGELFF. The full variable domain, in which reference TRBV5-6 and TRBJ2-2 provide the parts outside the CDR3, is DAGVTQSPTHLIKTRGQQVTLRCSPKSGHDTVSWYQQALGQGPQFIFQYYEEEERQRGNFPDRFSGHQFPNYSSELNVNALLLGDSALYLCASSSLTSGRWTGELFFGEGSRLTVL.